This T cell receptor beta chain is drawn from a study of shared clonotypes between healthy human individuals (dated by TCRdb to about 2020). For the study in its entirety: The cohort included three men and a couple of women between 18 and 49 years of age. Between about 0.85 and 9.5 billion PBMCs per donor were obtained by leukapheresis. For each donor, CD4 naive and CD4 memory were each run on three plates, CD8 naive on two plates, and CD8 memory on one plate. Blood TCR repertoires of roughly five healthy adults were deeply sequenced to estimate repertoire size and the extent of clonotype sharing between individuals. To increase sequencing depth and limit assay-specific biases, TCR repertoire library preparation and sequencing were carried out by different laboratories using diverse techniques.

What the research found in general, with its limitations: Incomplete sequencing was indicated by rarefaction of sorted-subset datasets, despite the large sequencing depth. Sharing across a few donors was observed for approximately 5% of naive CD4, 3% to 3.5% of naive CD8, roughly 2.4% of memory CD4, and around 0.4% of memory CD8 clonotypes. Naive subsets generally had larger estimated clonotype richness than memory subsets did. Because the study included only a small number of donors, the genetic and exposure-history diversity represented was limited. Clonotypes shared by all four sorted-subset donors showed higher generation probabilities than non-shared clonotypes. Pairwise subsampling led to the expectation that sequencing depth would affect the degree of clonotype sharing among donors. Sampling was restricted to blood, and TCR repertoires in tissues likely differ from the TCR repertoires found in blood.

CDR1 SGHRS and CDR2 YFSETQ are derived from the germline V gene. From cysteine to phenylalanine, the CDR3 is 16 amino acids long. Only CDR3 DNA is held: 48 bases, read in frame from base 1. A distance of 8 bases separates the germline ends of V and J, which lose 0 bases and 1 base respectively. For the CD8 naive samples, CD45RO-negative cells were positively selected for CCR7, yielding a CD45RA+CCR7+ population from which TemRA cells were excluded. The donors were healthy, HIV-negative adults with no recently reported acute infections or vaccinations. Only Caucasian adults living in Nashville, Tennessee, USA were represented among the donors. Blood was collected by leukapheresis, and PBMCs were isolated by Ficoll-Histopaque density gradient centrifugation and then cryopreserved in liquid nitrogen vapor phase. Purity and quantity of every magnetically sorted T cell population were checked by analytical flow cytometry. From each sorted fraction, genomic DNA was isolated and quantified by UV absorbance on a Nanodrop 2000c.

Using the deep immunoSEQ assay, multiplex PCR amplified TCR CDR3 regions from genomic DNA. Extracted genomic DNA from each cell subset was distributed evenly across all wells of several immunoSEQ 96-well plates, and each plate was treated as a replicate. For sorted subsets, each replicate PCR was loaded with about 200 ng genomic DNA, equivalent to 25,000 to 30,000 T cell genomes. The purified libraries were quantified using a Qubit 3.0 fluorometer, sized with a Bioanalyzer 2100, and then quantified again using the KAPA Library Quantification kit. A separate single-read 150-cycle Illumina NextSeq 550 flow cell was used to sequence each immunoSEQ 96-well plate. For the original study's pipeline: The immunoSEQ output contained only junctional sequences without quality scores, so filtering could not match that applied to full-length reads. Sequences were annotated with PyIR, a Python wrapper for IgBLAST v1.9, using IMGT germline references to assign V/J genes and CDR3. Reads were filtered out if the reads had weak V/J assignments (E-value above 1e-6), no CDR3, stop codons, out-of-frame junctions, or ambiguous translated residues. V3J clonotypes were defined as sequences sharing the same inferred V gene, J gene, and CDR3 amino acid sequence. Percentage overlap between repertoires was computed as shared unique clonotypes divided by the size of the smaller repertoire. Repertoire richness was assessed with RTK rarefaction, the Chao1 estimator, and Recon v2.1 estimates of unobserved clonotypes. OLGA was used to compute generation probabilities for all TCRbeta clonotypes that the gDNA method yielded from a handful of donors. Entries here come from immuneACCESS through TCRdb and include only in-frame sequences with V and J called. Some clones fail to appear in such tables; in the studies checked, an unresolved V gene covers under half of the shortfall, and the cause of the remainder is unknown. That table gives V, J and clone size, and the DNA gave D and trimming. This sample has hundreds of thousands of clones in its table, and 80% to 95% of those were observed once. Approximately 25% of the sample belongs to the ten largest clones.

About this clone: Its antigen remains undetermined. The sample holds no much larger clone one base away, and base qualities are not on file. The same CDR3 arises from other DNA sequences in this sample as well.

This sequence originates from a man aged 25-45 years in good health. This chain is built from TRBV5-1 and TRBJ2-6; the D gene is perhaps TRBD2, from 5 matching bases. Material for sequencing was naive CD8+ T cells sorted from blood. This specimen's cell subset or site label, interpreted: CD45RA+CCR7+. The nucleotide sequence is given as TGCGCCAGCAGCTTGGGTAGAGGGTCTGGGGCCAACGTCCTGACTTTC. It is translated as CASSLGRGSGANVLTF. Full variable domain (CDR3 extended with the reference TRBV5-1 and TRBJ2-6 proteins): KAGVTQTPRYLIKTRGQQVTLSCSPISGHRSVSWYQQTPGQGLQFLFEYFSETQRNKGNFPGRFSGRQFSNSRSEMNVSTLELGDSALYLCASSLGRGSGANVLTFGAGSRLTVL.